These 22 T cell receptor beta chains originate from one sample sequenced in a study of blood T cells in healthy people across ages. A sample-barcoded 5' primer and a J-beta primer mix were used in a second PCR of roughly 7 to 12 cycles. TCRdb passed the 5' RACE reads through MiXCR, listing each CDR3 protein once. The table has 600,000 to 650,000 distinct CDR3 sequences, approximately 50% seen once. Specimen: blood. These receptors were taken from a man in his 60s in good health.

This sequence joins TRBV21-1 and TRBJ1-5; the table's D call TRBD1 went unverified against the DNA. TRBV21-1 is a recognized pseudogene. This CDR3 spans 23 amino acids. For the CDR3, the DNA is TGTGCCAGCAGCAAAGAGGAGTCTCGGGACAGGGGCCGTCGGGGGGGTTCAAATCAGCCCCAGCATTTT. Its protein is CASSKEESRDRGRRGGSNQPQHF.

This chain joins TRBV20-1 and TRBJ2-1; 7 bases align to TRBD2. V lost 0 bases, J lost 3 bases, and 5 bases stayed unmatched. This CDR3 spans 15 amino acids. CDR1 and CDR2 (germline): DFQATT, SNEGSKA (reference sequence). CDR3: CSARDPAGNYNEQFF. The CDR3 region has the DNA TGCAGTGCTAGAGATCCAGCGGGGAACTACAATGAGCAGTTCTTC.

The rearrangement links TRBV28 to TRBJ2-6; D possibly corresponds to TRBD1 (5 bases). In germline, CDR1 is MDHEN, CDR2 SYDVKM. V was cut by 5 bases and J by 0 bases, with 11 bases left in between. There are 16 residues in the CDR3. The CDR3 nucleotides read TGTGCCAGCAGTCCGAGTACAGGCTCTGGGGCCAACGTCCTGACTTTC. Its protein is CASSPSTGSGANVLTF.

The genes are TRBV7-9 and TRBJ2-7, with D unresolved. This CDR3 comprises 15 residues. CDR1 SEHNR and CDR2 FQNEAQ come from the germline V gene (reference sequence). Trimming pared 2 bases from V and 2 bases from J, leaving 13 bases between. The CDR3, as DNA: TGTGCCAGCAGCTTAATCAGGTTTGATACCTACGAGCAGTACTTC. Translation: CASSLIRFDTYEQYF.

V is TRBV9 and J is TRBJ2-3, with D unclear. Germline loops: CDR1 SGDLS, CDR2 YYNGEE. Trimming pared 0 bases from V and 2 bases from J, leaving 10 bases between. The CDR3 has 15 residues. As DNA, the CDR3 is TGTGCCAGCAGCGTAGAGTTCGAGTACACAGATACGCAGTATTTT. Encoded protein: CASSVEFEYTDTQYF.

This clonotype was counted a few times. V and J are TRBV12-3 or TRBV12-4 and TRBJ1-1; tentatively, D is TRBD1 (5 bases). The V and J ends lost 3 bases and 0 bases respectively, with 11 bases between them. This CDR3 region has 15 residues. CDR3 nucleotides: TGTGCCAGCAGTTTGAGGGGAGGGTTGAACACTGAAGCTTTCTTT. Its translation: CASSLRGGLNTEAFF.

The chain combines TRBV11-2 with TRBJ1-2; TRBD1 might be the D (6 bases). There are 14 residues in the CDR3. Germline loops: CDR1 SGHAT, CDR2 FQNNGV. Trimming took 7 bases from V and 1 from J, leaving 13 bases between them. In DNA form, the CDR3 reads TGTGCCAGCAACAAGGGGGGAATTAACTATGGCTACACCTTC. Translating gives CASNKGGINYGYTF.

This rearrangement joins TRBV29-1 to TRBJ2-3; 8 nucleotides match TRBD1. Germline assignment: CDR1 SQVTM and CDR2 ANQGSEA. This CDR3 region has 14 residues. With 6 bases clipped from V and 7 bases from J, the junction kept 12 bases outside the gene matches. For the CDR3, the DNA is TGCAGCGTCGTACCGGGACAGGCTGCAAATACGCAGTATTTT. Translating gives CSVVPGQAANTQYF.

This clonotype was observed a few times. The CDR3, as DNA: TGCAGCGTTGAGCAATGGGGACAGGGGAAGGACGAGCAGTACTTC. This translates into CSVEQWGQGKDEQYF. The chain is built from TRBV29-1 and TRBJ2-5; TRBD1 aligns across 10 bases. The J call may be in error: the DNA end matches TRBJ2-7 better. This CDR3 has 15 amino acids. Looked up from germline, CDR1 is SQVTM and CDR2 is ANQGSEA.

This clonotype appeared a few times. Being one base from a much bigger clone, this may be a read error. The chain couples TRBV20-1 to TRBJ2-5; a weak D match, TRBD2 (7 bases). Trimming left V 6 bases short and J 11 bases short, with 25 bases between. The CDR3 is 14 residues long. In germline, CDR1 is DFQATT, CDR2 SNEGSKA (reference sequence). In DNA, the CDR3 is TGCAGTGCCCTTGGGGGGGGGGCGCGGTTAGAGCAGTACTTC. Its translation: CSALGGGARLEQYF.

This clonotype was counted only a few times. The J gene is TRBJ2-1, the V gene TRBV5-6; 7 bases fit TRBD2. The germline V gene has CDR1 SGHDT and CDR2 YYEEEE. V lost 4 bases, J lost 5 bases, and 9 bases stayed unmatched. The CDR3 is 15 residues long. CDR3 DNA: TGTGCCAGCAGCACCTCTAGCGGACTTCACAATGAGCAGTTCTTC. As protein: CASSTSSGLHNEQFF.

The chain uses TRBV18 and TRBJ2-4; TRBD1 agrees at 10 bases. Germline values: CDR1 KGHSH, CDR2 LQKENI. There are 18 residues in the CDR3. Trimming at V came to 2 bases and at J to 0 bases, leaving 7 bases not matched to a gene. The CDR3 protein is CASSPDRGRWEAKNIQYF. In DNA form, the CDR3 reads TGTGCCAGCTCACCAGACAGGGGGCGTTGGGAAGCCAAAAACATTCAGTACTTC.

This chain connects TRBV5-1 to TRBJ1-2; 7 nucleotides match TRBD1. Germline values: CDR1 SGHRS, CDR2 YFSETQ. The CDR3 has 15 amino acids. The V gene end was trimmed by 3 bases and the J gene end by 0 bases; junction bases not matched to a gene: 5. In DNA form, the CDR3 reads TGCGCCAGCAGCTGGGGGACAGAAGCTAACTATGGCTACACCTTC. It encodes CASSWGTEANYGYTF.

This clonotype has at least ten counts. This chain links TRBV20-1 with TRBJ2-3; D is perhaps TRBD2 (7 bases). The CDR3 consists of 15 residues. CDR1 and CDR2 from the germline V gene are DFQATT and SNEGSKA (reference sequence). Trimming took off 2 bases at V and 0 bases at J, with 12 bases between the two ends. CDR3 nucleotides: TGCAGTGCTAGAAGGGAGGGGGTGAGCACAGATACGCAGTATTTT. Amino acid sequence: CSARREGVSTDTQYF.

In this sample, this clonotype turned up a few times. This chain uses TRBV3-1 with TRBJ2-5; D may match TRBD1 or TRBD2 (5 bases each). The CDR3 is 16 amino acids. Germline CDR1 is LGHDT and CDR2 is YNNKEL (reference sequence). V was trimmed by 1 base and J by 2 bases, leaving 14 bases between them. This chain's CDR3 is CASSQVSGGAQETQYF. The CDR3 region has the DNA TGTGCCAGCAGCCAAGTGAGCGGTGGGGCACAAGAGACCCAGTACTTC.

This clonotype came up a few times. The rearrangement joins TRBV20-1 to TRBJ2-1; TRBD1 aligns across 7 bases. This CDR3 is 12 amino acids long. Trimming removed 6 bases from V and 6 bases from J; junction bases left unmatched: 5. Germline V lookup: CDR1 DFQATT, CDR2 SNEGSKA (reference sequence). CDR3 in amino acids: CSARQGGNEQFF. The CDR3 DNA is TGCAGTGCCCGACAGGGCGGCAATGAGCAGTTCTTC.

For the CDR3, the DNA is TGTGCCAGCAGCTTCCGCCTAAACATTCAGTACTTC. Its translation is CASSFRLNIQYF. This chain joins TRBV5-8 and TRBJ2-4, with D hard to call. This CDR3 region has 12 residues. V lost 2 bases and J lost 6, with 6 bases in between. Looked up from germline, CDR1 is SGHTS and CDR2 is YDEGEE.

The chain employs TRBV12-3 or TRBV12-4 and TRBJ2-3; the match to TRBD2 covers 7 bases. The V and J ends lost 6 bases and 2 bases, in that order; junction bases with no gene match: 8. The CDR3 totals 15 residues. The CDR3 here is CASRPPGGYTDTQYF. CDR3 nucleotides: TGTGCCAGCAGGCCTCCGGGGGGTTACACAGATACGCAGTATTTT.

A few counts support this clonotype. The rearrangement uses TRBV12-5 and TRBJ2-7, with D perhaps TRBD2 (6 bases). The V gene lost 9 bases and the J gene lost 2 bases, with 17 bases spanning the gap. There are 14 residues in the CDR3. The V gene's germline CDR1 is LGHNT and CDR2 FRNRAP. The CDR3: CARHCRRGPYEQYF. The CDR3 DNA sequence: TGTGCTAGACACTGCCGGAGGGGACCCTACGAGCAGTACTTC.

The chain uses TRBV5-5 and TRBJ2-3; 8 nucleotides align to TRBD2. Germline CDR1 and CDR2: SGHKS and YYEKEE (reference sequence). The V and J ends lost 6 bases and 0 bases, in that order; junction bases with no gene match: 3. This CDR3 region has 14 residues. Here the CDR3 DNA reads TGTGCCAGCACGCGGGGGGCGAGCACAGATACGCAGTATTTT. Translated, it gives CASTRGASTDTQYF.

The chain has TRBV6-5 and TRBJ2-6, with 7 bases fitting TRBD2. The V segment lost 4 bases and the J segment 0 bases; nucleotides outside the gene matches: 6. CDR1 is MNHEY, CDR2 SVGAGI, per germline. The CDR3 runs to 17 residues. The CDR3 reads CASSWGGVNSGANVLTF. Written as DNA, the CDR3 is TGTGCCAGCAGTTGGGGGGGGGTGAACTCTGGGGCCAACGTCCTGACTTTC.

The chain joins TRBV3-1 to TRBJ1-4, with D possibly matching TRBD1 (5 bases). V was cut by 1 base and J by 5 bases, with 14 bases left in between. The CDR3 contains 16 residues. Germline V CDR1 and CDR2: LGHDT, YNNKEL (reference sequence). The CDR3 sequence is CASSQGTGPLNEKLFF. The DNA of the CDR3 is TGTGCCAGCAGCCAAGGCACGGGACCGTTGAATGAAAAACTGTTTTTT.